This T cell receptor (beta chain) was captured in a study of human T cells and chemical hapten exposure. Specified time point: pre-sensitization, week 0. Described treatment: therapeutic diphenylcyclopropenone sensitization with weekly scalp DPC. This clonotype was found many times. Germline V gene data show CDR1 as SNHLY and CDR2 as FYNNEI. CDR3 length: 12 amino acids. Trimming took off 5 bases at V and 3 bases at J, with 5 bases between the two ends. Per the study methods: The number of TCRs in each sample had a median of approximately 96,000 and spanned roughly 23,224 to 700,000. In TCRdb, the RACE reads were re-called with MiXCR into one record per CDR3 protein. The V and J calls follow TCRdb's processing rather than the paper's. The sample includes tens of thousands of distinct CDR3 sequences, about 10% seen only once; the top ten take 5% to 6.5%.

V and J are TRBV2 and TRBJ2-4; D uncertain. The sequence derives from a man younger than 40 with alopecia areata. Some clones in this sample may be carry-over from other donors' samples. Source: whole blood, taken in connection with sensitization to the hapten diphenylcyclopropenone (DPC). The CDR3 coding sequence is TGTGCCAGCAGTTTCAGCAAAAACATTCAGTACTTC. The encoded protein is CASSFSKNIQYF.